These 8 T cell receptor beta chains share one sample of origin, sequenced in a study of T cell repertoires in ileal Crohn's disease. Profiled with immunoSEQ multiplex PCR; TCRdb holds only in-frame clones, not every one. Of approximately 9,000 clones listed, around 77% are singletons. Sequencing was performed on ileal tissue. The receptors stem from an adult with Crohn's disease.

The gene calls are TRBV2 and TRBJ1-5; tentative D call: TRBD1 (5 bases). The CDR3 totals 13 residues. Between the trimmed V and J ends, which lost 3 bases and 6 bases, there was a span of 9 bases. In germline, CDR1 is SNHLY, CDR2 FYNNEI. CDR3 amino acids: CASSDQGGQPQHF. The DNA of the CDR3 is TGTGCCAGCAGTGACCAGGGAGGTCAGCCCCAGCATTTT.

A single count supports this clone. The chain combines TRBV27 with TRBJ2-2; D perhaps matches TRBD2 (5 bases). Trimming removed 10 bases at V and 5 bases at J, with 17 bases between. Per germline, CDR1 MNHEY and CDR2 SMNVEV (reference sequence). The CDR3 is 14 amino acids. CDR3 DNA sequence: TGTGCCACCGCCGGAGGACTGTATACCGGGGAGCTGTTTTTT. Translating it yields CATAGGLYTGELFF.

This clone was recorded once. CDR3 in amino acids: CASSEATGGGNEKLFF. CDR3 sequence (DNA): TGTGCCAGCAGTGAAGCGACAGGGGGAGGTAATGAAAAACTGTTTTTT. The chain combines TRBV6-1 with TRBJ1-4; the match to TRBD1 covers 9 bases. The CDR3 covers 16 residues. The junction had 3 bases not matched to a gene; V was cut back by 0 bases and J by 4 bases. Germline CDR1 MNHNS, CDR2 SASEGT.

There are a few counts of this clone. The rearrangement links TRBV5-1 to TRBJ1-4; tentative D call: TRBD1 (6 bases). CDR1 SGHRS and CDR2 YFSETQ come from the germline V gene. Deletions cut 1 base from V and 12 bases from J, with 16 bases between. The CDR3 extends over 14 amino acids. CDR3: CASSLNGVQGQLFF. The CDR3, as DNA: TGCGCCAGCAGCTTGAATGGGGTACAGGGACAACTGTTTTTT.

The CDR3 DNA sequence: TGTGCCAGCAGCCCATACAGGGATAACACCGGGGAGCTGTTTTTT. As protein: CASSPYRDNTGELFF. The V and J genes are TRBV7-9 and TRBJ2-2; the D gene is possibly TRBD1 (6 bases). In germline, CDR1 is SEHNR, CDR2 FQNEAQ (reference sequence). Trimming took off 5 bases at V and 2 bases at J, with 12 bases between the two ends. The CDR3 runs to 15 residues.

J is TRBJ2-7 and V is TRBV6-1; D is ambiguous. This CDR3 has 16 residues. Per germline, CDR1 MNHNS and CDR2 SASEGT. V was clipped by 0 bases and J by 4 bases, with 16 bases between them. The DNA of the CDR3 is TGTGCCAGCAGTGAAGCGCCGACTTCCTTCGGGTACGAGCAGTACTTC. Translated, it gives CASSEAPTSFGYEQYF.

As DNA, the CDR3 is TGTGCCACCCAGAGGACAGTGAGCTCCTACGAGCAGTACTTC. Translation gives CATQRTVSSYEQYF. The rearrangement links TRBV6-6 to TRBJ2-7; D possibly corresponds to TRBD1 (6 bases). The CDR3 covers 14 residues. Germline V lookup: CDR1 MNHNY, CDR2 SVGAGI (reference sequence). Trimming took off 10 bases at V and 0 bases at J, with 16 bases between the two ends.

The J gene is TRBJ2-1, the V gene TRBV7-2, with 10 nucleotides matching TRBD2. Germline CDR1 SGHTA, CDR2 FQGNSA. J gave up 3 bases and V 1 base, and 6 bases lay outside the gene matches. The CDR3 is made up of 17 amino acids. The CDR3 region is CASSLVPSGGGYNEQFF. CDR3 bases: TGTGCCAGCAGCTTAGTACCCAGCGGGGGGGGCTACAATGAGCAGTTCTTC.